The sample holds a few counts of the clone carrying this TCR beta chain. Germline trimming cut 6 bases from V and 7 bases from J; bases unmatched to any gene: 3. Germline CDR1 and CDR2: DFQATT and SNEGSKA (reference sequence). This CDR3 has 13 residues. This specimen belongs to a study of T-cell reconstitution after alpha-beta-depleted transplantation in children. The library targeted TCRbeta and was prepared with unique molecular identifiers. TCRdb reprocessed the PCR reads via MiXCR and lists one record per CDR3 protein. The sample yields around 500,000 distinct CDR3 sequences, more than 20% seen once.

Here the sequenced sample was PBMCs, mostly from graft donor cells, taken 360 days after TCRalphabeta/CD19-depleted stem cell transplant. The origin of this receptor is a boy in the first two years of life who had a stem cell transplant for acute myeloid leukemia, so the T cells may come from the graft donor. The V gene is TRBV20-1, the J gene TRBJ1-6; the match to TRBD1 covers 10 bases. CDR3 DNA: TGCAGTGCCCCGGACAGGGGGAATTCACCCCTCCACTTT. Translation gives CSAPDRGNSPLHF.